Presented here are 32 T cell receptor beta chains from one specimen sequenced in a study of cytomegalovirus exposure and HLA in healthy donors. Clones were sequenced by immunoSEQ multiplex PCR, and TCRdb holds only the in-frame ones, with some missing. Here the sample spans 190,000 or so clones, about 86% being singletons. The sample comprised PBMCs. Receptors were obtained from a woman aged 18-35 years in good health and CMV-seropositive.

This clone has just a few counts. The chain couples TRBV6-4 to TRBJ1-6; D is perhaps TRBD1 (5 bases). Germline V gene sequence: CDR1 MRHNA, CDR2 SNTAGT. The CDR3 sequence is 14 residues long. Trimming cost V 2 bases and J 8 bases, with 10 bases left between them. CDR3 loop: CASSDAGPYSPLHF. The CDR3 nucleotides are TGTGCCAGCAGTGACGCAGGGCCTTATTCACCCCTCCACTTT.

CDR3 DNA sequence: TGTGCCAGCAGCCCGGGACTAGCGGGCTCCTACGAGCAGTACTTC. Translation: CASSPGLAGSYEQYF. This chain uses TRBV5-6 with TRBJ2-7; 12 nucleotides match TRBD2. V gave up 4 bases and J gave up 0 bases; unmatched junction bases: 2. Per germline, CDR1 SGHDT and CDR2 YYEEEE. The CDR3 consists of 15 residues.

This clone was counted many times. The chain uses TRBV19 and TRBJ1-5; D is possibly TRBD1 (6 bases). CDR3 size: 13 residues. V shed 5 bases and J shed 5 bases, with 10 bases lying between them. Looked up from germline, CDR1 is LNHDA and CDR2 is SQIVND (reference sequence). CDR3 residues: CASSAAGDQPQHF. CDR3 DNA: TGTGCCAGTAGTGCCGCAGGGGATCAGCCCCAGCATTTT.

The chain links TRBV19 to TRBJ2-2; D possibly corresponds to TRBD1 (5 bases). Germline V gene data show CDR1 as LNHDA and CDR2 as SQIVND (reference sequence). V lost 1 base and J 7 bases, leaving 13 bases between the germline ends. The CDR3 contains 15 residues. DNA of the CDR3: TGTGCCAGTAGTATAGTCTCCGCAGGGTACGGGGAGCTGTTTTTT. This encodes CASSIVSAGYGELFF.

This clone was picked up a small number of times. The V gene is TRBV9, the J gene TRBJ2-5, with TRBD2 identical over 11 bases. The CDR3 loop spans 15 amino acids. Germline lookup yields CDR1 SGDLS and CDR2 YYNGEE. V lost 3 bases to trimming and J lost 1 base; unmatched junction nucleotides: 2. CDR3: CASSDGTSGQETQYF. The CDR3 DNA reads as TGTGCCAGCAGCGACGGGACTAGCGGCCAAGAGACCCAGTACTTC.

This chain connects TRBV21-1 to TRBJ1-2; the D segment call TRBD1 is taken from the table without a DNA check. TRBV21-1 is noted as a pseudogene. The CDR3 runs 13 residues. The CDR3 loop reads CASSKAGVYGYTF. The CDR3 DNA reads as TGTGCCAGCAGCAAAGCAGGGGTCTATGGCTACACCTTC.

The CDR3 bases are TGTGCCAGCAGCTTAGGACAGGGTCAAGAAAAACTGTTTTTT. Translation gives CASSLGQGQEKLFF. The V gene is TRBV7-9, the J gene TRBJ1-4; the match to TRBD1 covers 7 bases. CDR3 length: 14 amino acids. Germline V gene data show CDR1 as SEHNR and CDR2 as FQNEAQ (reference sequence). The trim removed 1 base at V and 8 bases at J, leaving 4 bases unmatched.

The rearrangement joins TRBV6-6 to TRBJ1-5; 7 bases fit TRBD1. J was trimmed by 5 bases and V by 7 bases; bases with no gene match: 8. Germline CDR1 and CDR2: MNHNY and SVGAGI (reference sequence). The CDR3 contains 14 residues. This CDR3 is CASKLGQVDQPQHF. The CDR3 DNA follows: TGTGCCAGCAAACTAGGACAGGTAGATCAGCCCCAGCATTTT.

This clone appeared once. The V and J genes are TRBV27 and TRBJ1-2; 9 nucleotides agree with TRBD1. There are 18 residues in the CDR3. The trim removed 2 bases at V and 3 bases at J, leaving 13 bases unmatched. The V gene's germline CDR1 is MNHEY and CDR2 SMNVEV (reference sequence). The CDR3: CASSLNAGGTGRDYGYTF. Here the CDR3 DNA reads TGTGCCAGCAGTTTAAACGCGGGTGGGACAGGGCGGGACTATGGCTACACCTTC.

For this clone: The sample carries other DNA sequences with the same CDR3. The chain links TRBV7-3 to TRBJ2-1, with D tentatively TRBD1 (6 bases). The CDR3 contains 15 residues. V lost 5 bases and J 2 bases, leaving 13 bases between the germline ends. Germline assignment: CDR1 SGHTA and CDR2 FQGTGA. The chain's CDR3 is CASSPSRTAYNEQFF. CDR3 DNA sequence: TGTGCCAGCAGCCCCAGTCGGACAGCCTACAATGAGCAGTTCTTC.

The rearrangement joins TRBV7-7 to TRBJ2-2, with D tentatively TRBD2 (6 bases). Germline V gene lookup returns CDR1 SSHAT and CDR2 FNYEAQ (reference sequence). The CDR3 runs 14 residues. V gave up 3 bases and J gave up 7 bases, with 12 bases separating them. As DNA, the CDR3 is TGTGCCAGCAGCTTGACTAGGATGAACGGGGAGCTGTTTTTT. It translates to CASSLTRMNGELFF.

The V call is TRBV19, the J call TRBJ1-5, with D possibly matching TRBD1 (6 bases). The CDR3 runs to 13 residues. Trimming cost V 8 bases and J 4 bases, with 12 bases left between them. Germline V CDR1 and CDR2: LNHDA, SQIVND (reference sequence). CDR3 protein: CASDTGFNQPQHF. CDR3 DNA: TGTGCCAGTGATACAGGGTTTAATCAGCCCCAGCATTTT.

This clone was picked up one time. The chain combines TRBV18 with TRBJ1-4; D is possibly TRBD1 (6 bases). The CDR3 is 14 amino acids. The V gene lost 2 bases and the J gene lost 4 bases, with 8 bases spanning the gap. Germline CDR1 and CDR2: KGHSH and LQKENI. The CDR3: CASSPVRGNEKLFF. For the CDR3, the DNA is TGTGCCAGCTCACCAGTCAGGGGTAATGAAAAACTGTTTTTT.

The CDR3 here is CASSWGGLAGGKADTQYF. DNA for the CDR3: TGCGCCAGCAGCTGGGGAGGACTAGCGGGGGGGAAGGCGGATACGCAGTATTTT. The chain has TRBV5-1 and TRBJ2-3, with 15 bases fitting TRBD2. Per the germline V gene, CDR1 is SGHRS and CDR2 is YFSETQ. The CDR3 contains 18 residues. J gave up 6 bases and V 3 bases, and 11 bases lay outside the gene matches.

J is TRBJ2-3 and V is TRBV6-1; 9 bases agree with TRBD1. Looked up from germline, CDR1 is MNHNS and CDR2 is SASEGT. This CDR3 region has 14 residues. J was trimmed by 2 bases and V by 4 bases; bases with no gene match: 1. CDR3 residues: CASSGTGATDTQYF. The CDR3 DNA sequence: TGTGCCAGCAGTGGGACAGGGGCCACAGATACGCAGTATTTT.

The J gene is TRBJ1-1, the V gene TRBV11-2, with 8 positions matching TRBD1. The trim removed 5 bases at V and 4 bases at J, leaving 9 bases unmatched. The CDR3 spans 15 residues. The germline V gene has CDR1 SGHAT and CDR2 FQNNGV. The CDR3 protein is CASSRSGGGSTEAFF. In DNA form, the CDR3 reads TGTGCCAGCAGCCGCTCAGGGGGCGGGAGCACTGAAGCTTTCTTT. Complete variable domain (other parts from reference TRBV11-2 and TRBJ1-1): EAGVAQSPRYKIIEKRQSVAFWCNPISGHATLYWYQQILGQGPKLLIQFQNNGVVDDSQLPKDRFSAERLKGVDSTLKIQPAKLEDSAVYLCASSRSGGGSTEAFFGQGTRLTVV.

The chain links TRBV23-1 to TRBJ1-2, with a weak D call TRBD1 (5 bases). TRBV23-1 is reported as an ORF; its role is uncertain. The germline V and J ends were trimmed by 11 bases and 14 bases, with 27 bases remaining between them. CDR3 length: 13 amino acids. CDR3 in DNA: TGCGCCGGCGGAGGGGTGACCCCGATTGGAGTAACCTTC. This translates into CAGGGVTPIGVTF.

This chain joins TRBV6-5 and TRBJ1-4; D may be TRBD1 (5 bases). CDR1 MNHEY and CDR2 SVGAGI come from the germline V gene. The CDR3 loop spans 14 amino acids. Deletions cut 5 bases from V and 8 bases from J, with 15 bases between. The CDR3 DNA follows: TGTGCCAGCAGTGACCCCGGGGGACGGGAAAAACTGTTTTTT. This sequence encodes CASSDPGGREKLFF.

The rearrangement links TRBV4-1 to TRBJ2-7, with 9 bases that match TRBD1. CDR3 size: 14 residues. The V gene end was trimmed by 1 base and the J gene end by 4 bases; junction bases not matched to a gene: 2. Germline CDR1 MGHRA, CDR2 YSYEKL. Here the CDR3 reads CASSQVTGGYEQYF. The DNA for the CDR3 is TGCGCCAGCAGCCAAGTGACAGGGGGGTACGAGCAGTACTTC.

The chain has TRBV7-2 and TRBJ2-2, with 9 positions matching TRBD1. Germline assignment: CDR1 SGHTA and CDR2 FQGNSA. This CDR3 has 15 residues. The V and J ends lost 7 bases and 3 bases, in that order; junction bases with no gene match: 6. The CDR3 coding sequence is TGTGCCAGCAACCCGGGACAGGGCTACACCGGGGAGCTGTTTTTT. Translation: CASNPGQGYTGELFF.

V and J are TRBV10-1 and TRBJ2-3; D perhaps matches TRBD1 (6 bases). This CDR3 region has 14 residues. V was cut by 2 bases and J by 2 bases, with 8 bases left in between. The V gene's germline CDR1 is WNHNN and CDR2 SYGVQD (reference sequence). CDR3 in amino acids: CASSEPGHTDTQYF. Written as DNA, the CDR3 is TGCGCCAGCAGTGAGCCGGGACACACAGATACGCAGTATTTT.

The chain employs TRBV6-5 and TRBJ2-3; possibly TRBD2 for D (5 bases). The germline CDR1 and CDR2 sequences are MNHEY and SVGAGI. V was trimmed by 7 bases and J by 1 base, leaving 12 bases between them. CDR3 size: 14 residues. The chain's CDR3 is CASKPAGGTDTQYF. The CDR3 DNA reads TGTGCCAGCAAACCGGCCGGGGGCACAGATACGCAGTATTTT.

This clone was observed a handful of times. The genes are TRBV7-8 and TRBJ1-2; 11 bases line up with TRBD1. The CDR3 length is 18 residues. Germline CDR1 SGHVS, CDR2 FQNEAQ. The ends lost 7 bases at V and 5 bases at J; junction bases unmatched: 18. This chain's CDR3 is CASTVRRAPGQGDYGYTF. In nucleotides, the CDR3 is TGTGCCAGCACAGTCCGCCGCGCTCCGGGACAGGGGGATTATGGCTACACCTTC.

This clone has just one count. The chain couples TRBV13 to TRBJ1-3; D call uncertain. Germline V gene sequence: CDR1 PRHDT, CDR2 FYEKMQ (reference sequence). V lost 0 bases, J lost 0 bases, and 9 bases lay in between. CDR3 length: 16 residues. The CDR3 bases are TGTGCCAGCAGCTTAGGGGCGGTTCTCTCTGGAAACACCATATATTTT. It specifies CASSLGAVLSGNTIYF.

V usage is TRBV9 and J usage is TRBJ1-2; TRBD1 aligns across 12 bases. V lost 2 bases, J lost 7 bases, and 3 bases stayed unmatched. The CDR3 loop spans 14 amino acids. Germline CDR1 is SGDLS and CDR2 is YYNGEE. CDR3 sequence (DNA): TGTGCCAGCAGCGTGGGGACAGGGGGCTCTGGCTACACCTTC. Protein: CASSVGTGGSGYTF.

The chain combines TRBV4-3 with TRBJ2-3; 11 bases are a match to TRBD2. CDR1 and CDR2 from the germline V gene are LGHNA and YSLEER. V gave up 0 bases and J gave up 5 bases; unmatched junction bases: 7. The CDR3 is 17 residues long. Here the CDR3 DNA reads TGCGCCAGCAGCCAAGATTGGCCTAGCGGGGGGCAAGATACGCAGTATTTT. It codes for CASSQDWPSGGQDTQYF.

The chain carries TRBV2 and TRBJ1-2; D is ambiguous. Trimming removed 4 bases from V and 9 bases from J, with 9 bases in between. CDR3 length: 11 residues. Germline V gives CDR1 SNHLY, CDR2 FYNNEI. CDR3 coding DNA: TGTGCCAGCAGTGGAAGGGAGAGCTACACCTTC. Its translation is CASSGRESYTF.

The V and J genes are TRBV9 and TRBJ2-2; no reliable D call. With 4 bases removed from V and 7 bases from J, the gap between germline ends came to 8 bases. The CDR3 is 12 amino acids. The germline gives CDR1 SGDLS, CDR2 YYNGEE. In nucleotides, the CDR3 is TGTGCCAGCAGCCCCCTACTCGGGGAGCTGTTTTTT. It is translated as CASSPLLGELFF.

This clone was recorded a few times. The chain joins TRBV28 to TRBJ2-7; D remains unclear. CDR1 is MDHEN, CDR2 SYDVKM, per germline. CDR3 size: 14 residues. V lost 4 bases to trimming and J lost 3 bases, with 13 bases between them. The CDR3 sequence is CASSSFGQSYEQYF. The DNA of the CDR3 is TGTGCCAGCAGTTCGTTTGGGCAGAGCTACGAGCAGTACTTC.

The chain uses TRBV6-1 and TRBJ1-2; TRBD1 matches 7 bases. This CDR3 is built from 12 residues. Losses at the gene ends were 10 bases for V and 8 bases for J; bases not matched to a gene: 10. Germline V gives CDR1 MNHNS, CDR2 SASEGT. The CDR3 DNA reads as TGTGCCACGAAGAGGGGACAGCCCGGCTACACCTTC. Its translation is CATKRGQPGYTF.

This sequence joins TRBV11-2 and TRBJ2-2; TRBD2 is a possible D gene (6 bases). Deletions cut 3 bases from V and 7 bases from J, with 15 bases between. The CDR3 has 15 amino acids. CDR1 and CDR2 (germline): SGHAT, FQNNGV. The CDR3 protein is CASSFVLAKVGELFF. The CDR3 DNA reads TGTGCCAGCAGCTTCGTGCTAGCGAAGGTCGGGGAGCTGTTTTTT.

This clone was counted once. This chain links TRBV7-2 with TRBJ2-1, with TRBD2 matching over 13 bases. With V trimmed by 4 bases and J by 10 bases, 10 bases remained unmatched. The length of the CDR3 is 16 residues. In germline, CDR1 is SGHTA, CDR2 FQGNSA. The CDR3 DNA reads TGTGCCAGCAGCTGGGTTGAGGGACTAGCGGGGTGGGAGCAGTTCTTC. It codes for CASSWVEGLAGWEQFF.